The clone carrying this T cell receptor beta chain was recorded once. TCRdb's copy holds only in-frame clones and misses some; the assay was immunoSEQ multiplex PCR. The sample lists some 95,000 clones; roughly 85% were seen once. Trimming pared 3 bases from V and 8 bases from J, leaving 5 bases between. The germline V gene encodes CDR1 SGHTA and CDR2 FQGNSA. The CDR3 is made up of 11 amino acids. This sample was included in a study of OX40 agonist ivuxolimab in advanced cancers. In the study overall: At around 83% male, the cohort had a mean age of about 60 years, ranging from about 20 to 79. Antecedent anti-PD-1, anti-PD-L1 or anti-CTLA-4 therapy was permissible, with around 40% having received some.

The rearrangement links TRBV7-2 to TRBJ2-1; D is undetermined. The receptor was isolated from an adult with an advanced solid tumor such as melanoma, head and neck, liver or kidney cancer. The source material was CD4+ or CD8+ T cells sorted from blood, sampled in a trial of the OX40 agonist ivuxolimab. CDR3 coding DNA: TGTGCCAGCAGCTTCAGCGATGAGCAGTTCTTC. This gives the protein CASSFSDEQFF.